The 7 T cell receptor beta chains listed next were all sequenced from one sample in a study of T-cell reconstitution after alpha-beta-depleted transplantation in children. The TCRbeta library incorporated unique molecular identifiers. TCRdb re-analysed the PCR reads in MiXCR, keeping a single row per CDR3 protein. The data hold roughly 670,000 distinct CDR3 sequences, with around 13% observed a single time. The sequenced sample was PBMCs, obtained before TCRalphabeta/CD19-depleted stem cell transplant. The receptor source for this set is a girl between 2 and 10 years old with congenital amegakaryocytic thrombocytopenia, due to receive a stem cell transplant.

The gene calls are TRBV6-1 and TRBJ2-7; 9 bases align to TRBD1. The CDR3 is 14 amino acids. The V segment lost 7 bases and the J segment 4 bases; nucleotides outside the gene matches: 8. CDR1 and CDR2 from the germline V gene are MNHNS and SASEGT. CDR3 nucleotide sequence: TGTGCCAGCAAACTCGGGACAGGGCCTTACGAGCAGTACTTC. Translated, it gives CASKLGTGPYEQYF.

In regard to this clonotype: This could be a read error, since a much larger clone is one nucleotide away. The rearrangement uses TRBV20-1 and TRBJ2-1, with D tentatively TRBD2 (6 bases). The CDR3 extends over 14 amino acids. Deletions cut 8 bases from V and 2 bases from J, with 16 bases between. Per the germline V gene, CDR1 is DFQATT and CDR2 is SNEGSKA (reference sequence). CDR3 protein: CSTLAPIPYNEQFF. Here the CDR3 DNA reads TGCAGTACCCTAGCGCCGATCCCCTACAATGAGCAGTTCTTC.

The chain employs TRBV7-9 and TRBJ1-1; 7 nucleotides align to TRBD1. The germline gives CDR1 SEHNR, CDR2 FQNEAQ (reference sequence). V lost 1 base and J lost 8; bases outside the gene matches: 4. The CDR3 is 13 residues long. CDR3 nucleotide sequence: TGTGCCAGCAGCTTAGTACAGGGGATAGAAGCTTTCTTT. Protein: CASSLVQGIEAFF.

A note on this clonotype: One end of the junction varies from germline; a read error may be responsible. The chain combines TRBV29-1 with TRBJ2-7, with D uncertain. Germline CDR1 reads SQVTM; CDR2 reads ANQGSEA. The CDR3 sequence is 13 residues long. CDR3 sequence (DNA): TGCGGCGTTGAGGCTACCTCGGCCTACGAGCAGTACTTC. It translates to CGVEATSAYEQYF.

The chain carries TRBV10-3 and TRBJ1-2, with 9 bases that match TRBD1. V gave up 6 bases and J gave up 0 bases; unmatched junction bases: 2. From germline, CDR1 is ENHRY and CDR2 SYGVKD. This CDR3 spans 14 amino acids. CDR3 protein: CAISGQGSNYGYTF. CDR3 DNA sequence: TGTGCCATCAGCGGACAGGGGTCTAACTATGGCTACACCTTC.

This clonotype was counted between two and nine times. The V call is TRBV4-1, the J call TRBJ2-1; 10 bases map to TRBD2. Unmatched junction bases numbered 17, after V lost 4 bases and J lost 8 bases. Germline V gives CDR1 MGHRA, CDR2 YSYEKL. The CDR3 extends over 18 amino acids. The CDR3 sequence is CASSPLFLAGVTSDEQFF. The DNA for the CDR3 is TGCGCCAGCAGCCCGCTGTTCCTAGCGGGAGTTACATCGGATGAGCAGTTCTTC.

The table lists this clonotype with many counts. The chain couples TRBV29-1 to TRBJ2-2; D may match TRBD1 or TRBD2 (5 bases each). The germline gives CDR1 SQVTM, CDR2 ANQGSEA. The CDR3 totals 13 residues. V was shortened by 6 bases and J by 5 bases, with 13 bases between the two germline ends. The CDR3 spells CSVPGPGTGELFF. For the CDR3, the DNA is TGCAGCGTGCCGGGGCCGGGGACCGGGGAGCTGTTTTTT.